This record looks at one T cell receptor beta chain sequence and its context. Sequencing used immunoSEQ multiplex PCR; TCRdb keeps in-frame clones, though not all of them. In the table there are around 77,000 clones, roughly nine tenths of which are singletons. The data were taken from a study of T cell changes during pregnancy in multiple sclerosis. After removal of 8 bases from V and 0 bases from J, the junction contained 6 bases not matched to a gene. Germline assignment: CDR1 MNHEY and CDR2 SMNVEV (reference sequence). The CDR3 covers 15 residues. The chain uses TRBV27 and TRBJ2-1, with 8 bases matching TRBD2. This TCR was recovered from a female donor with multiple sclerosis, enrolled in a pregnancy study. Here the sequenced sample was peripheral blood, taken in the third trimester of pregnancy. DNA for the CDR3: TGTGCCAGCCTAGGGCTAGCGGGCTCCTACAATGAGCAGTTCTTC. It is translated as CASLGLAGSYNEQFF.